This TCR beta chain was observed in a study of T cell changes during pregnancy in multiple sclerosis. Per germline, CDR1 MNHNS and CDR2 SASEGT. CDR3 size: 13 residues. V lost 11 bases to trimming and J lost 3 bases, with 16 bases between them. The method was immunoSEQ multiplex PCR; TCRdb's version includes in-frame clones alone and lacks a portion of them. The profile shows almost 65,000 clones, about nine tenths of them singletons. The receptor comes from a female donor with multiple sclerosis, enrolled in a pregnancy study. The rearrangement links TRBV6-1 to TRBJ1-2; D remains unclear. The sample here was peripheral blood, taken in the first trimester of pregnancy. CDR3 sequence reads: CAPLGVADYGYTF. The CDR3 DNA sequence: TGTGCCCCCCTTGGGGTAGCGGACTATGGCTACACCTTC.